The 2 T cell receptor beta chains listed next were all sequenced from one sample in a study of B cell selection in AIRE deficiency (dated by TCRdb to between 2018 and 2021). Libraries were constructed by the immunoSEQ multiplex PCR assay. The table was pulled from immuneACCESS by TCRdb, which kept in-frame rearrangements only. Such tables lose some clones; where checked, under half of the loss comes from unresolved V genes, and the rest has no known cause. The sample has around 24,000 clones on record, around 96% of them singletons. The top ten hold 0.15% to 0.2% of the sample. Conventional CD4 T cells were sorted as CD4+CD127+ cells. Material: CD4+CD127+ conventional T cells sorted from PBMCs. These receptors all come from a human donor in good health.

The V and J genes are TRBV19 and TRBJ1-1, with 8 bases lining up with TRBD1. Trimming removed 3 bases from V and 8 bases from J; junction bases left unmatched: 2. This CDR3 has 12 residues. CDR1 and CDR2 (germline): LNHDA, SQIVND (reference sequence). CDR3 nucleotide sequence: TGTGCCAGTAGTATCTACAGGGGGGAAGCTTTCTTT. Amino acid sequence: CASSIYRGEAFF.

V and J are TRBV5-1 and TRBJ2-5, with 7 positions matching TRBD1. Germline V gene data show CDR1 as SGHRS and CDR2 as YFSETQ. V gave up 4 bases and J gave up 1 base; unmatched junction bases: 13. The CDR3 contains 17 residues. For the CDR3, the DNA is TGCGCCAGCAGCCCGGGACAGTCCAATAGCCTCCAAGAGACCCAGTACTTC. This gives the protein CASSPGQSNSLQETQYF.